This TCR beta chain was captured by sequencing in a study of regulatory T cells in long-lasting Graves disease. Study results and caveats: New patients shared 950 to 1,000 public clonotypes, fewer than the approximately 2,500 shared by persistent patients. Possibly, accuracy suffered from the small sample size.

Arm-PCR of CDR3 regions with iRepertoire HTBI primers generated TCR beta libraries. Each CDR3 protein gets one entry after TCRdb re-called the multiplex PCR reads with MiXCR. The sample includes roughly 350,000 distinct CDR3 sequences, about a sixth of them seen just once. The time point is: newly diagnosed GD, antithyroid drugs for less than 3 months. Extracted RNA from PBMCs served as the source of the TCR library. It was by American Thyroid Association guidelines that Graves' disease was diagnosed. CDR3 length equals 15 residues. Germline V gene lookup returns CDR1 SGHTA and CDR2 FQGTGA. The V and J ends lost 5 bases and 2 bases, in that order; junction bases with no gene match: 1. This clonotype was detected many times. No antigen is known for it. This sample also belongs to another study, concerning T cells in Graves' hyperthyroidism and ophthalmopathy.

This sequence originates from a man in his forties with Graves disease. Here the sequenced sample was peripheral blood mononuclear cells (PBMCs), taken at new diagnosis, from a patient treated with antithyroid drugs. The chain joins TRBV7-3 to TRBJ2-1; 12 bases align to TRBD2. In nucleotides, the CDR3 is TGTGCCAGCAGCCCTAGCGGGGGGGCCTACAATGAGCAGTTCTTC. Translated, it gives CASSPSGGAYNEQFF.